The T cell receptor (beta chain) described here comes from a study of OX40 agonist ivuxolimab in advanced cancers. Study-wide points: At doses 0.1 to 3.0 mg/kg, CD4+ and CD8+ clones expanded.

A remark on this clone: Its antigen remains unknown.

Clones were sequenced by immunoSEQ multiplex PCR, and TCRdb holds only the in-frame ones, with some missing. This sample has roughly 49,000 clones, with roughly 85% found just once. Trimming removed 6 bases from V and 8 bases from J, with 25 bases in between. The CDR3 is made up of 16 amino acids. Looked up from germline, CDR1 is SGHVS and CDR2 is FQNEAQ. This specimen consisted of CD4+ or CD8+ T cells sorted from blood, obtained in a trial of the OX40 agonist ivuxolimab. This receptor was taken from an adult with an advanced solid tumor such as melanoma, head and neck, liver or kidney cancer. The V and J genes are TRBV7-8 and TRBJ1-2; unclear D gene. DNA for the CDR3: TGTGCCAGCAGTTCCAGAGATGGTCTGAATCAGAGGGGCTACACCTTC. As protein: CASSSRDGLNQRGYTF.